This T cell receptor (beta chain) was captured by sequencing in a study of cytomegalovirus exposure and HLA in healthy donors. Trimming removed 1 base from V and 3 bases from J; junction bases left unmatched: 17. The CDR3 runs 19 residues. Germline V gives CDR1 SNHLY, CDR2 FYNNEI. TCRdb's copy holds only in-frame clones and misses some; the assay was immunoSEQ multiplex PCR. This sample has fewer than 200,000 clones, with approximately 86% found just once. The chain has TRBV2 and TRBJ2-7, with 8 bases fitting TRBD2. This sequence originates from a man between 18 and 35 years old in good health and CMV-seropositive. Material: PBMCs. The CDR3 sequence is CASSEEGWSGGPSDYEQYF. CDR3 DNA: TGTGCCAGCAGTGAAGAAGGGTGGAGCGGGGGCCCCTCCGACTACGAGCAGTACTTC.